These T cell receptor beta chains were read from a single sample in a study of metastatic and nonmetastatic thyroid tumors. TCRdb re-clonotyped the PCR reads through MiXCR. The table records tens of thousands of clones, 14% to 15% of them present only once. Sequencing used blood. These receptors were taken from a female donor with papillary thyroid cancer or a benign thyroid nodule (not recorded which). Some clones in this sample may be carry-over from other donors' samples. Both conserved end residues are part of each CDR3. Each record gives: CDR3 protein, CDR3 DNA, clone size, J gene, V gene, D gene. A D gene is named only where the DNA matches it firmly. Expanded clones are given a class, and other clones once, few, many or no size at all.

CASSQEGRKYF TGTGCCAGCAGCCAAGAGGGCAGAAAGTACTTC many TRBJ2-7 TRBV3-1 .
CASSYTGSWGYTF TGTGCCAGCAGTTATACAGGGAGCTGGGGCTACACCTTC few TRBJ1-2 TRBV2 .
CASSRGSDTQYF TGTGCCAGCAGCCGGGGGTCAGATACGCAGTATTTT many TRBJ2-3 TRBV7-8 .
CASSYVGEGEQFF TGTGCCAGCAGTTACGTAGGGGAGGGGGAGCAGTTCTTC few TRBJ2-1 TRBV6-6 TRBD2
CASWRAGTEAFF TGTGCCAGCTGGCGGGCGGGTACTGAAGCTTTCTTT few TRBJ1-1 TRBV27 .
CASSSLAGGESNEQFF TGTGCCAGCAGCTCACTAGCGGGGGGCGAGTCCAATGAGCAGTTCTTC many TRBJ2-1 TRBV9 TRBD2
CASSEVGYATRQVQTGELFF TGTGCCAGCAGTGAGGTGGGGTATGCGACGAGACAGGTACAAACCGGGGAGCTGTTTTTT . TRBJ2-2 TRBV2 .
CASTLLGGADGYTF TGTGCCAGCACTCTCCTAGGTGGGGCGGATGGCTACACCTTC many TRBJ1-2 TRBV12-3/TRBV12-4 .
CASIQYGYCYTF TGTGCCAGCATCCAGTACGGCTATTGCTACACCTTC few TRBJ1-2 TRBV6-4 .
CASSQDPGGAYEQYF TGCGCCAGCAGCCAAGACCCGGGGGGGGCCTACGAGCAGTACTTC many TRBJ2-7 TRBV4-1 TRBD2
CASSIIAGGPRNEQFF TGTGCCAGTAGTATAATCGCGGGGGGGCCCCGCAATGAGCAGTTCTTC many TRBJ2-1 TRBV19 TRBD2
CAISGEGPLHF TGTGCCATCAGTGGTGAGGGTCCCCTCCACTTT . TRBJ1-6 TRBV2 .
CAWSAQPRDRALSYEQYF TGTGCCTGGAGTGCTCAACCGAGGGACAGGGCCCTCTCCTACGAGCAGTACTTC . TRBJ2-7 TRBV30 TRBD1
CAFRDTSINYGYTF TGTGCCTTCCGGGACACCTCAATTAACTATGGCTACACCTTC many TRBJ1-2 TRBV30 .
CASSVGTGDQPQHF TGTGCCAGCAGCGTCGGGACAGGGGATCAGCCCCAGCATTTT many TRBJ1-5 TRBV9 TRBD1
CASSPLAGGSYEQYF TGTGCCAGCAGCCCTCTAGCGGGGGGTAGCTACGAGCAGTACTTC medium-sized TRBJ2-7 TRBV6-1 TRBD2
CASSEIDTEAFF TGTGCCAGCAGTGAAATAGACACTGAAGCTTTCTTT . TRBJ1-1 TRBV25-1 .
CASSPLGPGELFF TGTGCCAGCAGTCCTTTGGGACCGGGGGAGCTGTTTTTT many TRBJ2-2 TRBV28 .
CASSLEVGTGSMSSGNTIYF TGTGCCAGCAGCTTAGAGGTCGGGACAGGGAGTATGAGCTCTGGAAACACCATATATTTT . TRBJ1-3 TRBV9 TRBD1
CASSLEAWGASNQPHHF TGTGCCAGCAGCTTAGAGGCGTGGGGTGCTAGCAATCAGCCCCATCATTTT . TRBJ1-5 TRBV11-2 .
CASSEGLVNEQFF TGTGCCAGCAGTGAAGGTCTAGTCAATGAGCAGTTCTTC many TRBJ2-1 TRBV2 .
CASSQDRPGVAAEAFF TGCGCCAGCAGCCAAGATAGGCCAGGGGTTGCGGCTGAAGCTTTCTTT many TRBJ1-1 TRBV4-1 .
CASADGLNTEAFF TGTGCCAGTGCGGACGGGCTTAACACTGAAGCTTTCTTT many TRBJ1-1 TRBV12-3/TRBV12-4 .
CAVKGLSTDTQYF TGTGCCGTTAAGGGCCTGTCCACAGATACGCAGTATTTT . TRBJ2-3 TRBV4-2 .
CASSLTWYGYTF TGTGCCAGCAGCCTGACATGGTATGGCTACACCTTC few TRBJ1-2 TRBV28 .
CASSTRGNVGEQYF TGTGCCAGCAGCACCCGGGGCAATGTGGGCGAGCAGTACTTC many TRBJ2-7 TRBV9 .
CASSDGVGHEAFF TGTGCCAGCAGTGATGGAGTGGGTCACGAAGCTTTCTTT few TRBJ1-1 TRBV6-1 .
CASSILNTEAFF TGTGCCAGTAGTATTTTGAACACTGAAGCTTTCTTT . TRBJ1-1 TRBV19 .
CASSLLSFRNTIYF TGCGCCAGCAGCTTACTGAGCTTCCGAAACACCATATATTTT . TRBJ1-3 TRBV5-1 .
CASSPGLGEETQYF TGTGCCAGCAGCCCCGGACTAGGGGAAGAGACCCAGTACTTC many TRBJ2-5 TRBV7-2 TRBD2
CSAATGKEETHYF TGCAGTGCAGCGACAGGGAAGGAAGAGACCCATTACTTC . TRBJ2-5 TRBV20-1 TRBD1
CASSILVGGTQYF TGTGCCAGCAGTATCCTAGTGGGGGGGACCCAGTACTTC many TRBJ2-5 TRBV28 .
CSGRTGLNEQFF TGCAGCGGCCGGACAGGCCTAAATGAGCAGTTCTTC many TRBJ2-1 TRBV29-1 TRBD1
CASSHRDREIYSNQPQHF TGTGCCAGCAGCCACCGGGACAGGGAAATTTATAGCAATCAGCCCCAGCATTTT . TRBJ1-5 TRBV6-6 TRBD1
CASSQGVRDEAFF TGTGCCAGCAGCCAGGGGGTCCGGGATGAAGCTTTCTTT many TRBJ1-1 TRBV12-3/TRBV12-4 TRBD1
CASSLASGGAIAYEQYF TGTGCCAGCAGTTTGGCTAGCGGGGGGGCAATCGCCTACGAGCAGTACTTC many TRBJ2-7 TRBV12-3/TRBV12-4 TRBD2
CASSAPGGGHYF TGTGCCAGCAGTGCCCCAGGGGGAGGGCATTACTTC few TRBJ2-7 TRBV2 .
CASSLGKGNQPQHF TGTGCCAGCAGCCTCGGGAAGGGAAATCAGCCCCAGCATTTT many TRBJ1-5 TRBV3-1 .
CASSFGTAPYEQYF TGTGCCAGCAGCTTTGGGACAGCCCCCTACGAGCAGTACTTC many TRBJ2-7 TRBV7-9 TRBD1
CSASSRYQETQYF TGCAGTGCTAGTTCGCGCTACCAAGAGACCCAGTACTTC few TRBJ2-5 TRBV20-1 .
CSVRGGATGELFF TGCAGTGTCCGCGGGGGGGCTACCGGGGAGCTGTTTTTT many TRBJ2-2 TRBV20-1 TRBD2
CASSIAGEAGQTHSYEQYF TGTGCCAGTAGTATAGCGGGCGAAGCGGGACAGACCCACTCCTACGAGCAGTACTTC . TRBJ2-7 TRBV19 .
CASSESGTGSNTEAFF TGCGCCAGCAGTGAGTCGGGAACAGGATCGAACACTGAAGCTTTCTTT many TRBJ1-1 TRBV10-1 .
CASSLGQGFEQFF TGTGCCAGCAGTCTCGGACAGGGCTTTGAGCAGTTCTTC many TRBJ2-1 TRBV27 TRBD1
CASSPRLRETQYF TGTGCCAGCAGCCCCCGTTTACGGGAGACCCAGTACTTC many TRBJ2-5 TRBV14 .
CASSTGDGEQYF TGTGCCAGCAGCACAGGGGATGGCGAGCAGTACTTC many TRBJ2-7 TRBV5-6 TRBD1
CASSDPSPGRANGYTF TGTGCCAGCAGTGACCCCTCACCGGGACGGGCAAATGGCTACACCTTC many TRBJ1-2 TRBV2 .